Following are 16 T cell receptor beta chains from one sample sequenced in a study of T-cell reconstitution after alpha-beta-depleted transplantation in children. Unique molecular identifiers featured in how the TCRbeta library was prepared. TCRdb analysed the PCR reads with MiXCR anew, one entry per CDR3 protein. The data hold roughly 180,000 distinct CDR3 sequences, with 14% to 15% observed a single time. The sequencing here drew on PBMCs from the stem cell graft donor, taken from the stem cell graft. These receptors were collected from a human donor who donated a stem cell graft to a child with acute lymphoblastic leukemia.

In this sample, this clonotype turned up many times. The chain carries TRBV7-9 and TRBJ1-1; no reliable D call. The CDR3 runs to 15 residues. Between the trimmed V and J ends, which lost 1 base and 1 base, there was a span of 10 bases. Germline lookup yields CDR1 SEHNR and CDR2 FQNEAQ (reference sequence). Here the CDR3 reads CASSLGSPRNTEAFF. DNA of the CDR3: TGTGCCAGCAGCTTAGGGTCCCCGAGGAACACTGAAGCTTTCTTT. Full variable domain (outside the CDR3, taken from reference TRBV7-9 and TRBJ1-1): DTGVSQNPRHKITKRGQNVTFRCDPISEHNRLYWYRQTLGQGPEFLTYFQNEAQLEKSRLLSDRFSAERPKGSFSTLEIQRTEQGDSAMYLCASSLGSPRNTEAFFGQGTRLTVV.

The sample holds many counts of this clonotype. The chain is built from TRBV11-3 and TRBJ2-2; the D gene is possibly TRBD2 (6 bases). Germline V gene data show CDR1 as SGHNT and CDR2 as YENEEA. V was cut by 1 base and J by 3 bases, with 9 bases left in between. The CDR3 is 15 residues long. DNA for the CDR3: TGTGCCAGCAGCTTAGGGACTACTGACACCGGGGAGCTGTTTTTT. Translation gives CASSLGTTDTGELFF. Combining the CDR3 with reference TRBV11-3 and TRBJ2-2 gives the whole variable domain EAGVVQSPRYKIIEKKQPVAFWCNPISGHNTLYWYLQNLGQGPELLIRYENEEAVDDSQLPKDRFSAERLKGVDSTLKIQPAELGDSAVYLCASSLGTTDTGELFFGEGSRLTVL.

This clonotype was counted a few times. The rearrangement uses TRBV4-1 and TRBJ2-6; maybe TRBD2 (6 bases). Germline V gene data show CDR1 as MGHRA and CDR2 as YSYEKL. V shed 4 bases and J shed 3 bases, with 13 bases lying between them. The length of the CDR3 is 16 residues. The CDR3 DNA reads as TGCGCCAGCAGCCCGCAGGAGGGGTATGGGGCCAACGTCCTGACTTTC. Translating it yields CASSPQEGYGANVLTF.

This clonotype was observed many times. The chain couples TRBV12-3 or TRBV12-4 to TRBJ2-1; 9 bases fit TRBD2. Trimming took 0 bases from V and 6 from J; bases not matched to a gene: 12. The CDR3 totals 18 residues. The chain's CDR3 is CASSLAFGTSPSGNEQFF. CDR3 nucleotide sequence: TGTGCCAGCAGTTTAGCCTTCGGGACTAGCCCGTCGGGCAATGAGCAGTTCTTC.

This clonotype was seen many times. V is TRBV7-8 and J is TRBJ2-1; 10 nucleotides line up with TRBD2. Germline lookup yields CDR1 SGHVS and CDR2 FQNEAQ. V shed 1 base and J 0 bases; nucleotides not matched to a gene: 6. The CDR3 is made up of 18 amino acids. The CDR3 nucleotides read TGTGCCAGCAGCTTAGTTGTCGCTAGCGGGAGCTCCTACAATGAGCAGTTCTTC. As protein: CASSLVVASGSSYNEQFF.

This clonotype was seen many times. This chain uses TRBV5-1 with TRBJ2-5, with D hard to call. V dropped 1 base and J dropped 1 base, with 8 bases sitting between them. This CDR3 has 14 amino acids. The germline gives CDR1 SGHRS, CDR2 YFSETQ. The CDR3 loop is CASSLLRVQETQYF. The CDR3 bases are TGCGCCAGCAGCTTGTTACGGGTCCAAGAGACCCAGTACTTC.

This clonotype was detected only a few times. The J gene is TRBJ2-7, the V gene TRBV5-1; tentatively, D is TRBD1 (6 bases). With 0 bases removed from V and 0 bases from J, the gap between germline ends came to 10 bases. The CDR3 spans 15 residues. In germline, CDR1 is SGHRS, CDR2 YFSETQ. This chain's CDR3 is CASSLGGDNSYEQYF. The CDR3 region has the DNA TGCGCCAGCAGCTTGGGTGGGGACAACTCCTACGAGCAGTACTTC. Supplemented by reference TRBV5-1 and TRBJ2-7, the full variable domain reads KAGVTQTPRYLIKTRGQQVTLSCSPISGHRSVSWYQQTPGQGLQFLFEYFSETQRNKGNFPGRFSGRQFSNSRSEMNVSTLELGDSALYLCASSLGGDNSYEQYFGPGTRLTVT.

This clonotype was recorded many times. The V call is TRBV10-3, the J call TRBJ2-7; 7 nucleotides match TRBD2. This CDR3 is 14 amino acids long. The germline gives CDR1 ENHRY, CDR2 SYGVKD. Unmatched junction bases numbered 4, after V lost 2 bases and J lost 3 bases. CDR3 nucleotide sequence: TGTGCCATCAGTGAGGGGGGACTACACTACGAGCAGTACTTC. This codes for CAISEGGLHYEQYF.

The table lists this clonotype with many counts. The chain is built from TRBV20-1 and TRBJ2-1; 8 bases align to TRBD2. This CDR3 region has 14 residues. V lost 3 bases to trimming and J lost 8 bases; unmatched junction nucleotides: 9. Germline loops: CDR1 DFQATT, CDR2 SNEGSKA (reference sequence). In DNA form, the CDR3 reads TGCAGTGCTAGTAAAGCGGGAGTTGGGCATGAGCAGTTCTTC. Translation: CSASKAGVGHEQFF.

The table lists this clonotype with many counts. V usage is TRBV20-1 and J usage is TRBJ2-2; D perhaps matches TRBD1 (5 bases). V lost 0 bases and J 6 bases, leaving 14 bases between the germline ends. The CDR3 consists of 15 residues. Germline CDR1 is DFQATT and CDR2 is SNEGSKA (reference sequence). The CDR3 here is CSARDSAGWAGELFF. CDR3 coding DNA: TGCAGTGCTAGAGATTCGGCAGGGTGGGCCGGGGAGCTGTTTTTT.

A remark on this clonotype: This could be a read error, since a much larger clone is one nucleotide away. The CDR3: CSADRGQYEQFF. The CDR3 nucleotides are TGCAGTGCTGACAGGGGGCAGTACGAGCAGTTCTTC. This chain joins TRBV20-1 and TRBJ2-1; 10 positions agree with TRBD1. Per germline, CDR1 DFQATT and CDR2 SNEGSKA (reference sequence). After removal of 5 bases from V and 10 bases from J, the junction contained 5 bases not matched to a gene. The CDR3 is 12 residues long.

This clonotype was recorded many times. This chain connects TRBV20-1 to TRBJ2-5; 8 bases are shared with TRBD1. The CDR3 runs 12 residues. CDR1 and CDR2 from the germline V gene are DFQATT and SNEGSKA (reference sequence). Trimming took 6 bases from V and 5 from J; bases not matched to a gene: 5. Here the CDR3 reads CSADRQGETQYF. The CDR3 bases are TGCAGTGCAGACCGACAGGGGGAGACCCAGTACTTC.

This clonotype showed up just a few times. The V and J genes are TRBV20-1 and TRBJ2-7, with D possibly being TRBD1 or TRBD2 (5 bases each). This CDR3 is built from 14 residues. V was pared by 3 bases and J by 4 bases, with 16 bases between. Germline CDR1 is DFQATT and CDR2 is SNEGSKA (reference sequence). CDR3 DNA sequence: TGCAGTGCTAGTGGCACTAGTGGGGGATACGAGCAGTACTTC. The encoded protein is CSASGTSGGYEQYF.

In its sample, this clonotype was seen many times. The chain couples TRBV7-8 to TRBJ2-5, with no clear D. The CDR3 is 17 residues long. Deletions cut 5 bases from V and 1 base from J, with 20 bases between. The germline CDR1 and CDR2 sequences are SGHVS and FQNEAQ. The CDR3 sequence: CASSPQRQTELQETQYF. CDR3 DNA: TGTGCCAGCAGCCCTCAACGGCAGACGGAACTCCAAGAGACCCAGTACTTC.

Ten or more counts support this clonotype. This chain connects TRBV5-5 to TRBJ2-2; unclear D gene. Trimming pared 2 bases from V and 0 bases from J, leaving 8 bases between. The CDR3 runs to 15 residues. CDR1 is SGHKS, CDR2 YYEKEE, per germline (reference sequence). This CDR3 is CASSFNTANTGELFF. CDR3 sequence (DNA): TGTGCCAGCAGCTTCAACACAGCGAACACCGGGGAGCTGTTTTTT.

This clonotype was recorded many times. The chain links TRBV5-1 to TRBJ1-4; TRBD1 might be the D (5 bases). Germline V lookup: CDR1 SGHRS, CDR2 YFSETQ. The CDR3 extends over 14 amino acids. Between the trimmed V and J ends, which lost 6 bases and 0 bases, there was a span of 9 bases. The CDR3 region has the DNA TGCGCCAGCACCCAGGGACCAACTAATGAAAAACTGTTTTTT. This gives the protein CASTQGPTNEKLFF.